The source of this TCR beta chain is a study of shared clonotypes between healthy human individuals. Using immunoSEQ multiplex PCR, the repertoire was profiled, and TCRdb retains in-frame clones only, with some absent. The table includes about 1.5 million clones, approximately 98% detected once. The germline gives CDR1 SGHRS, CDR2 YFSETQ. This CDR3 is built from 14 residues. V was shortened by 3 bases and J by 2 bases, with 12 bases between the two germline ends. The sample was naive CD4+ T cells sorted from blood. Regarding subset: CD45RA+ positively selected. The receptor was derived from a young man in good health. V and J are TRBV5-1 and TRBJ2-7; TRBD2 might be the D (5 bases). CDR3 protein: CASSYSGGPYEQYF. The CDR3, as DNA: TGCGCCAGCAGCTATTCAGGAGGTCCCTACGAGCAGTACTTC.